What follows are 15 T cell receptor beta chains derived from one specimen sequenced in a study of T cells in Graves' hyperthyroidism and ophthalmopathy. RNA transcripts yielded amplified TCR beta CDR3 regions. A set of HTBI primers served as the primers for a first-round RT-PCR of the TCR CDR3. A single record per CDR3 protein comes from TCRdb applying MiXCR to the multiplex PCR reads. The data contain approximately 690,000 distinct CDR3 sequences, about a fifth of them singletons. The sample consisted of blood. The source of these receptors is a young man with Graves' ophthalmopathy.

This clonotype was counted between two and nine times. The chain couples TRBV27 to TRBJ1-2, with 8 nucleotides matching TRBD1. This CDR3 comprises 13 residues. V trimming: 3 bases; J trimming: 8 bases; junction bases outside the gene matches: 5. Germline CDR1 reads MNHEY; CDR2 reads SMNVEV (reference sequence). CDR3 DNA sequence: TGTGCCAGCAGTTTCAGGGGGCCTGGAGGCTACACCTTC. Protein: CASSFRGPGGYTF.

This clonotype was counted between two and nine times. V is TRBV5-8 and J is TRBJ2-7; D is unclear. There are 14 residues in the CDR3. The germline gives CDR1 SGHTS, CDR2 YDEGEE. Trimming pared 3 bases from V and 0 bases from J, leaving 10 bases between. The CDR3 DNA reads as TGTGCCAGCAGCTCCCGCAGTTACTCCTACGAGCAGTACTTC. Its protein is CASSSRSYSYEQYF. The full variable domain, rest sourced from reference TRBV5-8 and TRBJ2-7, is EAGVTQSPTHLIKTRGQQATLRCSPISGHTSVYWYQQALGLGLQFLLWYDEGEERNRGNFPPRFSGRQFPNYSSELNVNALELEDSALYLCASSSRSYSYEQYFGPGTRLTVT.

This clonotype was picked up many times. The rearrangement uses TRBV30 and TRBJ1-2; D is ambiguous. V was trimmed by 3 bases and J by 4 bases, leaving 9 bases between them. Looked up from germline, CDR1 is GTSNPN and CDR2 is SVGIG (reference sequence). The CDR3 has 12 residues. As DNA, the CDR3 is TGTGCCTGGAGCGGGCGAGTCTATGGCTACACCTTC. It translates to CAWSGRVYGYTF.

This clonotype was counted only a few times. The chain carries TRBV10-3 and TRBJ2-5, with D possibly TRBD2 on 6 matching bases. Per germline, CDR1 ENHRY and CDR2 SYGVKD. Trimming took 2 bases from V and 12 from J, leaving 16 bases between them. CDR3 length equals 13 residues. CDR3 amino acids: CAISEPGLPREYF. CDR3 DNA sequence: TGTGCCATCAGTGAGCCGGGACTTCCAAGGGAGTACTTC.

The chain joins TRBV11-2 to TRBJ2-5; D is possibly TRBD2 (6 bases). The CDR3 has 16 amino acids. Germline V CDR1 and CDR2: SGHAT, FQNNGV. V was trimmed by 2 bases and J by 5 bases, leaving 18 bases between them. CDR3 coding DNA: TGTGCCAGCAGCTTACAGGAGGGGAGAGCGAGTGAGACCCAGTACTTC. It codes for CASSLQEGRASETQYF.

The rearrangement links TRBV10-2 to TRBJ2-1; D is ambiguous. The germline V and J ends were trimmed by 4 bases and 0 bases, with 13 bases remaining between them. Germline CDR1 is WSHSY and CDR2 is SAAADI. CDR3 length: 16 amino acids. The CDR3 reads CASSAVTQSSYNEQFF. The CDR3 DNA reads TGCGCCAGCAGTGCGGTGACCCAAAGCTCCTACAATGAGCAGTTCTTC.

This clonotype was seen only a few times. This chain joins TRBV7-2 and TRBJ2-3; possibly TRBD1 for D (6 bases). Germline-derived CDR1 and CDR2 are SGHTA and FQGNSA. This CDR3 spans 12 amino acids. Trimming cost V 4 bases and J 11 bases, with 13 bases left between them. CDR3 in DNA: TGTGCCAGCAGCTATTGGACAGTGGAGCAGTATTTT. Its protein product is CASSYWTVEQYF.

This clonotype was observed a few times. The J gene is TRBJ2-1, the V gene TRBV6-1, with D perhaps TRBD1 or TRBD2 (5 bases each). Trimming took 7 bases from V and 8 from J, leaving 33 bases between them. The CDR3 is made up of 19 amino acids. Germline CDR1 reads MNHNS; CDR2 reads SASEGT. The CDR3 nucleotides are TGTGCCAGCACTCGCCCGACCGGGGCGGGCATGGTGATTGTCGATGAGCAGTTCTTC. It yields the protein CASTRPTGAGMVIVDEQFF.

The chain links TRBV20-1 to TRBJ1-3, with D possibly being TRBD1 (5 bases). Per the germline V gene, CDR1 is DFQATT and CDR2 is SNEGSKA (reference sequence). Between the trimmed V and J ends, which lost 3 bases and 3 bases, there was a span of 12 bases. This CDR3 has 14 residues. CDR3 region: CSASSGEHGNTIYF. The CDR3 region has the DNA TGCAGTGCTAGTTCGGGGGAACATGGAAACACCATATATTTT.

This clonotype was seen ten or more times. The chain uses TRBV5-1 and TRBJ2-7; unclear D gene. CDR1 is SGHRS, CDR2 YFSETQ, per germline. Deletions cut 4 bases from V and 3 bases from J, with 14 bases between. The CDR3 runs 14 residues. CDR3 nucleotide sequence: TGCGCCAGCAGCCCTCCCTCGGACGGCTACGAGCAGTACTTC. Amino acids: CASSPPSDGYEQYF.

Concerning this clonotype itself: A much larger clone differs by one base, so this may be a read error. The rearrangement joins TRBV28 to TRBJ1-2; no firm D call. Germline V lookup: CDR1 MDHEN, CDR2 SYDVKM. The CDR3 is 14 residues long. Trimming pared 7 bases from V and 4 bases from J, leaving 16 bases between. This CDR3 is CASTPHEASYGYTF. The CDR3 nucleotides read TGTGCCAGCACCCCACACGAAGCTAGCTATGGCTACACCTTC.

The sample holds a few counts of this clonotype. This chain connects TRBV3-1 to TRBJ1-3; the D is unclear. The CDR3 is 14 residues long. Germline CDR1 LGHDT, CDR2 YNNKEL (reference sequence). Deletions cut 1 base from V and 4 bases from J, with 8 bases between. CDR3 DNA sequence: TGTGCCAGCAGCCAAGGTATAGCCGGAAACACCATATATTTT. Its translation: CASSQGIAGNTIYF.

V is TRBV19 and J is TRBJ2-1; 8 nucleotides align to TRBD2. This CDR3 is 16 amino acids long. The germline V gene encodes CDR1 LNHDA and CDR2 SQIVND (reference sequence). Trimming at V came to 3 bases and at J to 0 bases, leaving 4 bases not matched to a gene. The CDR3 bases are TGTGCCAGTAGTATGACAGCGGGAGTCTCCTACAATGAGCAGTTCTTC. Translation: CASSMTAGVSYNEQFF.

The chain uses TRBV5-5 and TRBJ1-5; tentatively, D is TRBD1 (5 bases). Germline V gives CDR1 SGHKS, CDR2 YYEKEE (reference sequence). This CDR3 region has 14 residues. V lost 2 bases and J 3 bases, leaving 9 bases between the germline ends. The DNA for the CDR3 is TGTGCCAGCAGCTTCGGGGGTTTCAATCAGCCCCAGCATTTT. This codes for CASSFGGFNQPQHF.

The table lists this clonotype with a few counts. This chain connects TRBV5-1 to TRBJ2-7; TRBD2 aligns across 10 bases. V lost 3 bases, J lost 6 bases, and 12 bases stayed unmatched. Germline V lookup: CDR1 SGHRS, CDR2 YFSETQ. There are 16 residues in the CDR3. The CDR3 is CASSWTRTSGTGEQYF. CDR3 sequence (DNA): TGCGCCAGCAGCTGGACGAGAACTAGCGGGACCGGCGAGCAGTACTTC. The full variable domain, completed using reference TRBV5-1 and TRBJ2-7, is KAGVTQTPRYLIKTRGQQVTLSCSPISGHRSVSWYQQTPGQGLQFLFEYFSETQRNKGNFPGRFSGRQFSNSRSEMNVSTLELGDSALYLCASSWTRTSGTGEQYFGPGTRLTVT.